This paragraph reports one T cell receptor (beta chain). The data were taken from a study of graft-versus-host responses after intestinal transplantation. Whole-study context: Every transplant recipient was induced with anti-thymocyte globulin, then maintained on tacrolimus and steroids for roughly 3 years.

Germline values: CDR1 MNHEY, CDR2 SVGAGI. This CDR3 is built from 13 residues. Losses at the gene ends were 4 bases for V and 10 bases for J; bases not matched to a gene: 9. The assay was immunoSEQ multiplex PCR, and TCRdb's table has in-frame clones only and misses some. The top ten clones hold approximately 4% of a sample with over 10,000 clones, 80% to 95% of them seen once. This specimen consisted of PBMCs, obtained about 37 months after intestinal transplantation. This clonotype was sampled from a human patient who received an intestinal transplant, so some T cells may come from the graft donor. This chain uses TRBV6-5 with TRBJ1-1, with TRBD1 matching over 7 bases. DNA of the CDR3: TGTGCCAGCAGTTCTCCCGGGACAGATGCAGCTTTCTTT. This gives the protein CASSSPGTDAAFF.